Listed here are 26 T cell receptor beta chains from one sample, sequenced in a study of blood T cell repertoires in COVID-19. The repertoire was sequenced with immunoSEQ multiplex PCR; TCRdb's copy has only in-frame clones and lacks some. Of 180,000 or so clones listed, around 82% are singletons. Material: peripheral blood. The source of these receptors is a man between 60 and 70 years old who had recovered from COVID-19.

The chain has TRBV5-1 and TRBJ1-2; D is uncertain. The germline V and J ends were trimmed by 4 bases and 7 bases, with 20 bases remaining between them. Germline assignment: CDR1 SGHRS and CDR2 YFSETQ. This CDR3 is 15 amino acids long. The CDR3 bases are TGCGCCAGCAGCCATCCCCTTTACATGGGCCGTGGCTACACCTTC. This sequence encodes CASSHPLYMGRGYTF.

The CDR3 region has the DNA TGTGCCAGCAGCTCGGGGAGGGGGGATCAGCCCCAGCATTTT. Protein product: CASSSGRGDQPQHF. The genes are TRBV5-6 and TRBJ1-5; weak D call: TRBD1 (6 bases). Between the trimmed V and J ends, which lost 3 bases and 5 bases, there was a span of 12 bases. The germline gives CDR1 SGHDT, CDR2 YYEEEE. The CDR3 sequence is 14 residues long.

The chain couples TRBV18 to TRBJ2-3, with D possibly matching TRBD1 (5 bases). The CDR3 spans 13 residues. The ends were cut back, 3 bases at V and 4 bases at J, with 8 bases in the middle. Germline-derived CDR1 and CDR2 are KGHSH and LQKENI. The CDR3 loop reads CASSPQGADTQYF. The CDR3 DNA reads as TGTGCCAGCTCACCTCAAGGGGCAGATACGCAGTATTTT.

The V and J genes are TRBV7-2 and TRBJ1-1; weak D call: TRBD1 (6 bases). Germline assignment: CDR1 SGHTA and CDR2 FQGNSA. CDR3 length: 14 amino acids. With 8 bases removed from V and 1 base from J, the gap between germline ends came to 14 bases. The CDR3 sequence: CASGLGGANTEAFF. As DNA, the CDR3 is TGTGCCAGCGGTTTGGGGGGGGCGAACACTGAAGCTTTCTTT.

V gene TRBV7-2 combines with J gene TRBJ2-2; the match to TRBD2 covers 9 bases. Germline CDR1 and CDR2: SGHTA and FQGNSA. The CDR3 contains 15 residues. The V gene end was trimmed by 6 bases and the J gene end by 1 base; junction bases not matched to a gene: 3. The CDR3 here is CASRVAGVNTGELFF. The CDR3 DNA is TGTGCCAGCAGGGTAGCGGGGGTGAACACCGGGGAGCTGTTTTTT.

The rearrangement joins TRBV5-4 to TRBJ1-4, with D perhaps TRBD1 (6 bases). CDR3 length: 18 amino acids. CDR1 and CDR2 (germline): SGHNT, YYREEE (reference sequence). Trimming left V 0 bases short and J 0 bases short, with 15 bases between. CDR3 DNA sequence: TGTGCCAGCAGCTTGGGGTCAGGGGCGATTGCAACTAATGAAAAACTGTTTTTT. Translating gives CASSLGSGAIATNEKLFF.

This chain connects TRBV11-2 to TRBJ1-1, with D perhaps TRBD1 (5 bases). The CDR3 spans 12 residues. The germline V gene encodes CDR1 SGHAT and CDR2 FQNNGV. With 6 bases removed from V and 10 bases from J, the gap between germline ends came to 15 bases. CDR3 bases: TGTGCCAGCAGGCCGGACAACCCAGGAGCTTTCTTT. Amino acid sequence: CASRPDNPGAFF.

The rearrangement links TRBV5-8 to TRBJ2-7, with D possibly being TRBD1 (5 bases). Between the trimmed V and J ends, which lost 2 bases and 0 bases, there was a span of 12 bases. CDR1 SGHTS and CDR2 YDEGEE come from the germline V gene. This CDR3 spans 15 amino acids. CDR3 loop: CASSLQDAGSYEQYF. DNA for the CDR3: TGTGCCAGCAGCTTACAGGACGCCGGCTCCTACGAGCAGTACTTC.

V gene TRBV3-1 (or the pseudogene TRBV3-2) combines with J gene TRBJ1-6; 9 bases are a match to TRBD1. The CDR3 has 14 residues. From germline, CDR1 is LGHDT and CDR2 YNNKEL (reference sequence). V was pared by 3 bases and J by 10 bases, with 4 bases of the junction left unmatched. CDR3 region: CASSHRDRESPLHF. In nucleotides, the CDR3 is TGTGCCAGCAGCCACCGGGACAGGGAATCACCCCTCCACTTT.

The chain joins TRBV2 to TRBJ2-7; 7 positions match TRBD1. The CDR3 extends over 15 amino acids. Germline V gene lookup returns CDR1 SNHLY and CDR2 FYNNEI. The trim removed 0 bases at V and 3 bases at J, leaving 5 bases unmatched. The CDR3 loop reads CASSEATGLSYEQYF. CDR3 nucleotide sequence: TGTGCCAGCAGTGAAGCGACAGGGCTAAGCTACGAGCAGTACTTC.

In its sample, this clone was seen once. The rearrangement links TRBV5-4 to TRBJ2-5; 7 bases match TRBD1. There are 11 residues in the CDR3. After removal of 7 bases from V and 3 bases from J, the junction contained 0 bases not matched to a gene. Germline V gives CDR1 SGHNT, CDR2 YYREEE (reference sequence). DNA of the CDR3: TGTGCCAGCGGGACAGAAGAGACCCAGTACTTC. Protein: CASGTEETQYF.

J is TRBJ1-2 and V is TRBV6-5, with 7 bases matching TRBD1. Per germline, CDR1 MNHEY and CDR2 SVGAGI. This CDR3 is 14 amino acids long. The V gene end was trimmed by 6 bases and the J gene end by 5 bases; junction bases not matched to a gene: 9. In DNA, the CDR3 is TGTGCCAGCAGAGGAAGCGACAGGGTGTATGGCTACACCTTC. Protein sequence: CASRGSDRVYGYTF.

J is TRBJ2-7 and V is TRBV10-3; 9 bases match TRBD1. The germline CDR1 and CDR2 sequences are ENHRY and SYGVKD. The CDR3 length is 14 residues. Trimming cost V 4 bases and J 5 bases; bases outside gene matches: 6. The CDR3 region has the DNA TGTGCCATCAGTGTCCGGACAGGGGACAACGAGCAGTACTTC. Translation gives CAISVRTGDNEQYF.

The J gene is TRBJ2-2, the V gene TRBV6-1; 7 bases are shared with TRBD2. V shed 3 bases, J shed 6 bases, and the junction held 10 bases outside the gene matches. The germline gives CDR1 MNHNS, CDR2 SASEGT. This CDR3 spans 16 amino acids. This chain's CDR3 is CASSDYGTRGAGELFF. The DNA of the CDR3 is TGTGCCAGCAGTGACTACGGGACTCGGGGGGCCGGGGAGCTGTTTTTT.

V gene TRBV15 combines with J gene TRBJ2-2; a possible D gene is TRBD2 (6 bases). V shed 1 base and J shed 6 bases, with 15 bases lying between them. The germline CDR1 and CDR2 sequences are LNHNV and YYDKDF (reference sequence). The CDR3 covers 16 residues. The CDR3 DNA reads as TGTGCCACCAGCAGAGGGGGGACTTCCCGTCCCGGGGAGCTGTTTTTT. Protein product: CATSRGGTSRPGELFF. Variable domain in full (rest from reference TRBV15 and TRBJ2-2): DAMVIQNPRYQVTQFGKPVTLSCSQTLNHNVMYWYQQKSSQAPKLLFHYYDKDFNNEADTPDNFQSRRPNTSFCFLDIRSPGLGDTAMYLCATSRGGTSRPGELFFGEGSRLTVL.

The chain carries TRBV7-2 and TRBJ1-1; D unclear. This CDR3 contains 12 residues. V was pared by 4 bases and J by 10 bases, with 13 bases between. The V gene's germline CDR1 is SGHTA and CDR2 FQGNSA. The CDR3 here is CASSSTSLRAFF. DNA for the CDR3: TGTGCCAGCAGCTCGACTTCCTTGAGAGCTTTCTTT.

The rearrangement joins TRBV19 to TRBJ2-1; unclear D gene. The length of the CDR3 is 16 residues. The germline V gene has CDR1 LNHDA and CDR2 SQIVND (reference sequence). The germline V and J ends were trimmed by 3 bases and 0 bases, with 12 bases remaining between them. CDR3 nucleotide sequence: TGTGCCAGTAGTATCGCGTCGCGGAGCTCCTACAATGAGCAGTTCTTC. Translating it yields CASSIASRSSYNEQFF.

This sequence joins TRBV4-1 and TRBJ1-1; no reliable D call. Germline values: CDR1 MGHRA, CDR2 YSYEKL. The CDR3 loop spans 13 amino acids. Trimming took off 3 bases at V and 3 bases at J, with 8 bases between the two ends. CDR3: CASSHEGYTEAFF. The CDR3 coding sequence is TGCGCCAGCAGCCATGAGGGCTACACTGAAGCTTTCTTT.

The CDR3 spells CASSSQGQGGGKLFF. CDR3 nucleotides: TGTGCCAGCAGCTCACAGGGACAGGGGGGAGGAAAACTGTTTTTT. The chain recombines TRBV7-8 with TRBJ1-4; TRBD1 matches 11 bases. Germline CDR1 reads SGHVS; CDR2 reads FQNEAQ. CDR3 length equals 15 residues. V lost 4 bases, J lost 10 bases, and 8 bases stayed unmatched.

V and J are TRBV9 and TRBJ1-1, with D possibly being TRBD1 (5 bases). The CDR3 spans 15 residues. Trimming took 0 bases from V and 4 from J, leaving 13 bases between them. Germline CDR1 is SGDLS and CDR2 is YYNGEE. The CDR3 is CASSVVVGGSTEAFF. As DNA, the CDR3 is TGTGCCAGCAGCGTAGTGGTGGGGGGGAGCACTGAAGCTTTCTTT.

The V gene is TRBV7-2, the J gene TRBJ1-5; no reliable D call. CDR1 and CDR2 from the germline V gene are SGHTA and FQGNSA. V lost 1 base to trimming and J lost 4 bases, with 14 bases between them. This CDR3 is built from 16 residues. CDR3 coding DNA: TGTGCCAGCAGCTTAGGAGGCGGGGTACCTAATCAGCCCCAGCATTTT. Its protein is CASSLGGGVPNQPQHF.

V is TRBV5-4 and J is TRBJ1-2; no clear D gene. The CDR3 covers 15 residues. The V gene's germline CDR1 is SGHNT and CDR2 YYREEE (reference sequence). V was cut by 0 bases and J by 3 bases, with 12 bases left in between. DNA for the CDR3: TGTGCCAGCAGCTTGGTTGGCAGTGCGGACTATGGCTACACCTTC. It specifies CASSLVGSADYGYTF.

The chain is built from TRBV19 and TRBJ1-1; TRBD1 agrees at 7 bases. The J segment lost 0 bases and the V segment lost 5 bases, leaving 6 bases of the junction unmatched. This CDR3 is 15 amino acids long. Germline V gene data show CDR1 as LNHDA and CDR2 as SQIVND (reference sequence). The CDR3 DNA is TGTGCCAGTAGTCTCAAGGGGGCTTTGAACACTGAAGCTTTCTTT. The encoded protein is CASSLKGALNTEAFF.

The chain couples TRBV1 to TRBJ2-7; no check of the table's D call, TRBD2, against the DNA was made. TRBV1 is recorded as a pseudogene. This CDR3 is 18 amino acids long. CDR3 in amino acids: CTSSQDPRGASPSYEQYF. The CDR3 nucleotides read TGCACCAGCAGCCAAGATCCCCGGGGGGCGTCCCCCTCCTACGAGCAGTACTTC.

The gene calls are TRBV3-1 (or the pseudogene TRBV3-2) and TRBJ2-3; D is perhaps TRBD2 (6 bases). The CDR3 consists of 15 residues. V lost 4 bases, J lost 0 bases, and 11 bases lay in between. From germline, CDR1 is LGHDT and CDR2 YNNKEL (reference sequence). The CDR3 nucleotides read TGTGCCAGCAGCCCTCTAGGGACTAGCACAGATACGCAGTATTTT. This translates into CASSPLGTSTDTQYF.

The chain uses TRBV30 and TRBJ2-3; a weak D match, TRBD1 (7 bases). The CDR3 length is 17 residues. Germline loops: CDR1 GTSNPN, CDR2 SVGIG (reference sequence). V was shortened by 1 base and J by 1 base, with 18 bases between the two germline ends. CDR3 DNA sequence: TGTGCCTGGAGTGGCCTCGGAGGGGGCAGAGGCACAGATACGCAGTATTTT. Protein product: CAWSGLGGGRGTDTQYF.